This TCR beta chain came from a study of regulatory T cells in long-lasting Graves disease. Overall study results and limits: There were preferences for TRBV28, TRBJ1-2 and TRBJ2-5 in persistent disease.

This clonotype was counted many times. Its antigen is unknown. The CDR3 extends over 13 amino acids. Germline V CDR1 and CDR2: SEHNR, FQNEAQ (reference sequence). V was shortened by 3 bases and J by 8 bases, with 14 bases between the two germline ends. Arm-PCR of CDR3 regions and iRepertoire HTBI primers were used to build TCR beta libraries. In the original workflow: Identification across samples found about 61 TRBV and over 12 TRBJ segments. From the multiplex PCR reads, TCRdb called clonotypes with MiXCR, one entry per CDR3 protein. TCRdb, rather than the study authors, made the V and J calls. The sample yields hundreds of thousands of distinct CDR3 sequences, about 20% seen once. The time point is: newly diagnosed GD, antithyroid drugs for less than 3 months. Extracted PBMC RNA gave rise to the TCR library. Patients were from an endocrinology department in Xi'an, China.

The TCR sequence derives from a female donor with Graves disease. This specimen was peripheral blood mononuclear cells (PBMCs), taken at new diagnosis, from a patient treated with antithyroid drugs. The chain employs TRBV7-9 and TRBJ2-7; D is possibly TRBD2 (6 bases). In nucleotides, the CDR3 is TGTGCCAGCAGCTTGGAGGGTCGAAGCAAGCAGTACTTC. Amino acids: CASSLEGRSKQYF.